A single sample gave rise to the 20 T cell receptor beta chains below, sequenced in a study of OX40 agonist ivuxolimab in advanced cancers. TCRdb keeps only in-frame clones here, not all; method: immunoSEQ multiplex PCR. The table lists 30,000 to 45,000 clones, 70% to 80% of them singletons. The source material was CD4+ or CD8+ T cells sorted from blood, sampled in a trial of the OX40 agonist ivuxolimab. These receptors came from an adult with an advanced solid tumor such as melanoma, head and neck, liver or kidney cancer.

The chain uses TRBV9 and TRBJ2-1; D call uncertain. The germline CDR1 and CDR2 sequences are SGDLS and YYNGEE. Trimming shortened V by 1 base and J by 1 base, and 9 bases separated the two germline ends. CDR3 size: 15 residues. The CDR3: CASSVMMGSYNEQFF. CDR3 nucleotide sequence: TGTGCCAGCAGCGTAATGATGGGGTCCTACAATGAGCAGTTCTTC.

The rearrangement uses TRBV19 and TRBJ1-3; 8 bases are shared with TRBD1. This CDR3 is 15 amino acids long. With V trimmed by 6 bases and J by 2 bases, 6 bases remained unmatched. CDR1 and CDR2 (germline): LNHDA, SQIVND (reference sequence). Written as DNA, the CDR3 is TGTGCCAGTAGCCGCAGGGGGCGAGCTGGAAACACCATATATTTT. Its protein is CASSRRGRAGNTIYF. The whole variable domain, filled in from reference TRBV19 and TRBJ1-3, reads DGGITQSPKYLFRKEGQNVTLSCEQNLNHDAMYWYRQDPGQGLRLIYYSQIVNDFQKGDIAEGYSVSREKKESFPLTVTSAQKNPTAFYLCASSRRGRAGNTIYFGEGSWLTVV.

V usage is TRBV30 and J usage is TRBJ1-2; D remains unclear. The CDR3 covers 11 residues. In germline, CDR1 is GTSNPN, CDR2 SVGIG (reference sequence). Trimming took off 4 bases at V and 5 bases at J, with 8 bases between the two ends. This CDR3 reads CAWTYGYGYTF. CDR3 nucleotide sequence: TGTGCCTGGACTTACGGGTATGGCTACACCTTC.

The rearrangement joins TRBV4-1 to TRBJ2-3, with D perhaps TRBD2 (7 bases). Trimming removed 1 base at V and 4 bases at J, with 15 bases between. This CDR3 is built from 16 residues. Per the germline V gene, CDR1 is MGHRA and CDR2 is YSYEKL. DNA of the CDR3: TGCGCCAGCAGCCAAGTAGTGAAGGGGGGGTCAGATACGCAGTATTTT. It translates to CASSQVVKGGSDTQYF.

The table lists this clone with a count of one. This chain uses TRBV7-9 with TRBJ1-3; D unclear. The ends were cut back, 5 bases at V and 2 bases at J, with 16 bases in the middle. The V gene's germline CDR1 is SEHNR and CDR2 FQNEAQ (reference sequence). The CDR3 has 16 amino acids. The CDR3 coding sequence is TGTGCCAGCAGCCAAGAAGCCGGGTCTCCTGGAAACACCATATATTTT. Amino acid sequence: CASSQEAGSPGNTIYF.

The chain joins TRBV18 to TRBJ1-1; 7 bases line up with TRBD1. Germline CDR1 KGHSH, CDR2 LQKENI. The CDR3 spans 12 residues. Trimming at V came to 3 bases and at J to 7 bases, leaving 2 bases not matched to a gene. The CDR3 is CASSPGTDEAFF. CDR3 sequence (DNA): TGTGCCAGCTCACCTGGGACAGATGAAGCTTTCTTT.

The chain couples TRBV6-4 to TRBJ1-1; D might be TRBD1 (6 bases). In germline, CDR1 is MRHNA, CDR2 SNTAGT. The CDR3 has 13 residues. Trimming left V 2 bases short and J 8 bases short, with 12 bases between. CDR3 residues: CASSDPSGAEAFF. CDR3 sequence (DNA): TGTGCCAGCAGTGACCCATCAGGGGCCGAAGCTTTCTTT.

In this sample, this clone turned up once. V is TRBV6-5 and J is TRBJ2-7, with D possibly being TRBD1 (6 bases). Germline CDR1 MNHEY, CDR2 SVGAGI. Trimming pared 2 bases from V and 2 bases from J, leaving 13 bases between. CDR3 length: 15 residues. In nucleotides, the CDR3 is TGTGCCAGCAGTTACCAGGGGACAATTACCTACGAGCAGTACTTC. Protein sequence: CASSYQGTITYEQYF.

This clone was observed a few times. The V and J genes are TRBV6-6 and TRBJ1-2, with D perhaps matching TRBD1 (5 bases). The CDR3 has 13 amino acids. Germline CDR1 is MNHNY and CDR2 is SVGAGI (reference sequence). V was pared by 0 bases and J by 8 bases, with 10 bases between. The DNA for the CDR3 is TGTGCCAGCAGTTACTCGACTGGGGACGGCTACACCTTC. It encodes CASSYSTGDGYTF.

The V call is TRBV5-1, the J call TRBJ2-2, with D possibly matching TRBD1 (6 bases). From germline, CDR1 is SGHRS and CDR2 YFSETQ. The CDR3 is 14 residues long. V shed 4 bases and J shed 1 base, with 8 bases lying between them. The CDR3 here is CASSRDKNTGELFF. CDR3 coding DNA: TGCGCCAGCAGCAGGGACAAGAACACCGGGGAGCTGTTTTTT.

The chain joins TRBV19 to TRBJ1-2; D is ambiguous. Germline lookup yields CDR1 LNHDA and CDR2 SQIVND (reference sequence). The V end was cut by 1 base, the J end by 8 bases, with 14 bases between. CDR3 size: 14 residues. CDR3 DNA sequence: TGTGCCAGTAGTATAGGCGACTCAACGTGGGGCTACACCTTC. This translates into CASSIGDSTWGYTF.

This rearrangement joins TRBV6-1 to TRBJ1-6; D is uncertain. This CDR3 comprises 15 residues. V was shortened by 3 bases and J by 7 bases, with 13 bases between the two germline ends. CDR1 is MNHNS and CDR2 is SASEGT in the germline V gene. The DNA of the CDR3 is TGTGCCAGCAGTGATTTAGGCCGCGCGAATTCACCCCTCCACTTT. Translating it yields CASSDLGRANSPLHF.

This CDR3 is CASSPEGLGKEKETQYF. CDR3 nucleotides: TGTGCCAGCAGCCCCGAGGGTCTGGGTAAAGAAAAAGAGACCCAGTACTTC. The genes are TRBV9 and TRBJ2-5; D is perhaps TRBD2 (5 bases). The CDR3 loop spans 17 amino acids. Per the germline V gene, CDR1 is SGDLS and CDR2 is YYNGEE. Trimming took 4 bases from V and 3 from J, leaving 22 bases between them.

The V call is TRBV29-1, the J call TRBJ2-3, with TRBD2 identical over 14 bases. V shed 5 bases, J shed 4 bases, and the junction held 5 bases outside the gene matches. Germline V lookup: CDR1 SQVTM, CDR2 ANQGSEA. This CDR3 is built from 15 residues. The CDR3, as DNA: TGCAGCGTTACAGGACTAGCGGGGGGATCAGATACGCAGTATTTT. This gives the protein CSVTGLAGGSDTQYF.

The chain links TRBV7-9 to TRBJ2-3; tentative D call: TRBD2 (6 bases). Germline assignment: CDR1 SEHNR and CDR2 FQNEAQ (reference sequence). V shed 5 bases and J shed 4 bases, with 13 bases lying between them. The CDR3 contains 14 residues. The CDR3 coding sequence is TGTGCCAGCAGCCTAAAGGGCGGGGCAGATACGCAGTATTTT. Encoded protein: CASSLKGGADTQYF.

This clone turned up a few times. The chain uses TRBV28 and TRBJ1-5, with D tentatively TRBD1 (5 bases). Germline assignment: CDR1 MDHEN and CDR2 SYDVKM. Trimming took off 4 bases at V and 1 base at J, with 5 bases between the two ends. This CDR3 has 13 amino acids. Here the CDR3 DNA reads TGTGCCAGCAGTTGGGGGAGCAATCAGCCCCAGCATTTT. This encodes CASSWGSNQPQHF.

The DNA for the CDR3 is TGCAGCGTTGAGCCCGGACAGGGGGAGCGAGAGACCCAGTACTTC. This sequence encodes CSVEPGQGERETQYF. The chain uses TRBV29-1 and TRBJ2-5, with 10 nucleotides matching TRBD1. Germline CDR1 reads SQVTM; CDR2 reads ANQGSEA. This CDR3 region has 15 residues. J was trimmed by 4 bases and V by 3 bases; bases with no gene match: 8.

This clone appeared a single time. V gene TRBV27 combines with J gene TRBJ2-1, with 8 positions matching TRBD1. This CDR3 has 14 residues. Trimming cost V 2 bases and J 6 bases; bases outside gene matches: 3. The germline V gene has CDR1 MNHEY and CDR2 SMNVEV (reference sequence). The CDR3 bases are TGTGCCAGCAGTTTAGGACAGGGATTCAATGAGCAGTTCTTC. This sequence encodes CASSLGQGFNEQFF.

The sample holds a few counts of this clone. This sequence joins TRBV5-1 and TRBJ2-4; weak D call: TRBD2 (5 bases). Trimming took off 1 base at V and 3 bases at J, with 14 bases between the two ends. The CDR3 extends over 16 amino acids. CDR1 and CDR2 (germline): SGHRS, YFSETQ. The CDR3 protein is CASSLSDSVVKNIQYF. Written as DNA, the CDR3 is TGCGCCAGCAGCTTGAGTGATAGCGTTGTCAAAAACATTCAGTACTTC.

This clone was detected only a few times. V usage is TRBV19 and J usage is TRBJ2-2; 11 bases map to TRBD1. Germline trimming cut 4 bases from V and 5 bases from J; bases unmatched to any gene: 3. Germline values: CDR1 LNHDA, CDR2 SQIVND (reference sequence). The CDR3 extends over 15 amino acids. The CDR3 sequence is CASSTGTGGTGELFF. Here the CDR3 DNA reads TGTGCCAGTAGTACAGGGACAGGGGGAACCGGGGAGCTGTTTTTT.